Presented here are 32 T cell receptor beta chains from one specimen sequenced in a study of T cell responses to AZD1222 COVID-19 vaccine. Clones were sequenced by immunoSEQ multiplex PCR, and TCRdb holds only the in-frame ones, with some missing. The repertoire includes about 130,000 clones, more than 85% of them detected once, and about 1% sits in the top ten. The starting material was peripheral blood, obtained on day 0 of AZD1222 vaccination. Every receptor here comes from an adult in good health.

The gene calls are TRBV5-8 and TRBJ2-1; D may match TRBD1 or TRBD2 (5 bases each). Germline CDR1 SGHTS, CDR2 YDEGEE. The V end lost 4 bases, the J end lost 1 base, and 15 bases lay between the germline ends. This CDR3 has 16 residues. This CDR3 reads CASSGYTGRSYNEQFF. The CDR3 region has the DNA TGTGCCAGCAGCGGGTATACGGGGCGGTCCTACAATGAGCAGTTCTTC.

The chain recombines TRBV25-1 with TRBJ1-5; 9 bases agree with TRBD1. The V gene end was trimmed by 5 bases and the J gene end by 4 bases; junction bases not matched to a gene: 3. Germline CDR1 reads MGHDK; CDR2 reads SYGVNS. The CDR3 consists of 14 residues. CDR3 in DNA: TGTGCCAGCAGTCCGGGACAGGGAAATCAGCCCCAGCATTTT. Translated: CASSPGQGNQPQHF. The full variable domain, completed using reference TRBV25-1 and TRBJ1-5, is EADIYQTPRYLVIGTGKKITLECSQTMGHDKMYWYQQDPGMELHLIHYSYGVNSTEKGDLSSESTVSRIRTEHFPLTLESARPSHTSQYLCASSPGQGNQPQHFGDGTRLSIL.

The gene calls are TRBV6-6 and TRBJ1-1; TRBD1 matches 8 bases. Trimming removed 0 bases from V and 5 bases from J; junction bases left unmatched: 5. The CDR3 length is 15 residues. Germline CDR1 is MNHNY and CDR2 is SVGAGI (reference sequence). The CDR3 DNA reads as TGTGCCAGCAGTTACTCACAGGGGGGTTGGACTGAAGCTTTCTTT. This translates into CASSYSQGGWTEAFF.

The chain employs TRBV6-1 and TRBJ1-6; 8 bases are shared with TRBD1. The germline CDR1 and CDR2 sequences are MNHNS and SASEGT. The CDR3 length is 14 residues. The V and J ends lost 2 bases and 10 bases, in that order; junction bases with no gene match: 4. CDR3: CASSETQGASPLHF. CDR3 bases: TGTGCCAGCAGTGAAACCCAGGGGGCATCACCCCTCCACTTT.

V is TRBV19 and J is TRBJ1-3; 8 nucleotides agree with TRBD1. Trimming removed 9 bases from V and 3 bases from J; junction bases left unmatched: 10. Germline V lookup: CDR1 LNHDA, CDR2 SQIVND (reference sequence). CDR3 length equals 15 residues. For the CDR3, the DNA is TGTGCCAGCGGACAGGGTTTCGCGTTTGGAAACACCATATATTTT. Amino acid sequence: CASGQGFAFGNTIYF.

Here the CDR3 DNA reads TGCAGCGTTGGCCAGCGAATGGTCCGAGAGACCCAGTACTTC. The encoded protein is CSVGQRMVRETQYF. The chain carries TRBV29-1 and TRBJ2-5, with unresolved D. The germline CDR1 and CDR2 sequences are SQVTM and ANQGSEA. Trimming removed 4 bases at V and 4 bases at J, with 16 bases between. The CDR3 covers 14 residues. The full variable domain, its missing parts supplied by reference TRBV29-1 and TRBJ2-5, is SAVISQKPSRDICQRGTSLTIQCQVDSQVTMMFWYRQQPGQSLTLIATANQGSEATYESGFVIDKFPISRPNLTFSTLTVSNMSPEDSSIYLCSVGQRMVRETQYFGPGTRLLVL.

The CDR3 spells CASSPGLQSYNEQFF. DNA for the CDR3: TGTGCCAGCAGCCCGGGACTACAGTCCTACAATGAGCAGTTCTTC. This chain uses TRBV5-6 with TRBJ2-1, with 7 bases lining up with TRBD2. Germline V lookup: CDR1 SGHDT, CDR2 YYEEEE. The CDR3 spans 15 residues. V was pared by 4 bases and J by 1 base, with 5 bases of the junction left unmatched.

The chain links TRBV6-5 to TRBJ1-1; a possible D gene is TRBD1 (5 bases). Per the germline V gene, CDR1 is MNHEY and CDR2 is SVGAGI. Trimming took 7 bases from V and 9 from J, leaving 12 bases between them. CDR3 length: 11 residues. In nucleotides, the CDR3 is TGTGCCAGCACCCTGGGGACGAAAGCTTTCTTT. Its protein product is CASTLGTKAFF.

The chain joins TRBV7-9 to TRBJ1-4; 11 bases agree with TRBD1. V trimming: 5 bases; J trimming: 8 bases; junction bases outside the gene matches: 4. This CDR3 spans 14 amino acids. Germline lookup yields CDR1 SEHNR and CDR2 FQNEAQ (reference sequence). This CDR3 reads CASSPDRGQEKLFF. The CDR3 bases are TGTGCCAGCAGCCCGGACAGGGGGCAAGAAAAACTGTTTTTT.

A note on this clone: Distinct nucleotide sequences in the sample also encode this CDR3. V usage is TRBV6-5 and J usage is TRBJ1-2; 8 bases map to TRBD1. This CDR3 comprises 11 residues. Germline-derived CDR1 and CDR2 are MNHEY and SVGAGI. CDR3 region: CATGANYGYTF. The CDR3, as DNA: TGTGCGACAGGGGCTAACTATGGCTACACCTTC.

This chain connects TRBV5-4 to TRBJ1-6; the match to TRBD1 covers 10 bases. Germline V gives CDR1 SGHNT, CDR2 YYREEE (reference sequence). V dropped 5 bases and J dropped 9; count of bases not matched to a gene: 5. This CDR3 region has 14 residues. In nucleotides, the CDR3 is TGTGCCAGCAGGCCGGACAGGGGGTTTTCACCCCTCCACTTT. This translates into CASRPDRGFSPLHF.

The rearrangement joins TRBV5-1 to TRBJ1-2; D perhaps matches TRBD1 (5 bases). Germline CDR1 SGHRS, CDR2 YFSETQ. This CDR3 is 13 amino acids long. The V end was cut by 4 bases, the J end by 6 bases, with 13 bases between. The CDR3: CASSLGVNHGYTF. As DNA, the CDR3 is TGCGCCAGCAGCCTGGGGGTGAACCATGGCTACACCTTC.

This clone was seen only once. The chain couples TRBV2 to TRBJ1-4; no clear D gene. V was pared by 3 bases and J by 6 bases, with 11 bases between. The CDR3 is made up of 14 amino acids. Germline CDR1 reads SNHLY; CDR2 reads FYNNEI. CDR3 in DNA: TGTGCCAGCAGTGAGGACCAGTGGGATGAAAAACTGTTTTTT. Protein product: CASSEDQWDEKLFF. The variable domain in full, completed from reference TRBV2 and TRBJ1-4, reads EPEVTQTPSHQVTQMGQEVILRCVPISNHLYFYWYRQILGQKVEFLVSFYNNEISEKSEIFDDQFSVERPDGSNFTLKIRSTKLEDSAMYFCASSEDQWDEKLFFGSGTQLSVL.

This clone occurred once. This sequence joins TRBV19 and TRBJ1-6; 7 bases map to TRBD1. V shed 1 base and J 7 bases; nucleotides not matched to a gene: 10. This CDR3 comprises 17 residues. In germline, CDR1 is LNHDA, CDR2 SQIVND (reference sequence). DNA of the CDR3: TGTGCCAGTAGTATAGGGGAAGGGACAGCATGGAATTCACCCCTCCACTTT. Translation: CASSIGEGTAWNSPLHF.

V is TRBV7-9 and J is TRBJ1-3, with TRBD1 identical over 7 bases. Trimming at V came to 5 bases and at J to 2 bases, leaving 9 bases not matched to a gene. Germline V gene lookup returns CDR1 SEHNR and CDR2 FQNEAQ (reference sequence). The CDR3 totals 16 residues. The CDR3: CASSAKRDSPGNTIYF. The CDR3 nucleotides are TGTGCCAGCAGCGCAAAAAGGGACAGCCCTGGAAACACCATATATTTT.

V is TRBV3-1 (or the pseudogene TRBV3-2) and J is TRBJ1-2; 8 positions agree with TRBD1. The CDR3 extends over 14 amino acids. J lost 1 base, V lost 5 bases, and 3 bases had no gene match. Germline V CDR1 and CDR2: LGHDT, YNNKEL (reference sequence). Here the CDR3 reads CASSSTGVNYGYTF. In DNA, the CDR3 is TGTGCCAGCAGCTCGACAGGGGTTAACTATGGCTACACCTTC.

This clone was found once. The CDR3 loop is CASSLLLDRANTEAFF. CDR3 nucleotides: TGTGCCAGCAGTCTTTTACTAGACAGGGCGAACACTGAAGCTTTCTTT. The rearrangement uses TRBV9 and TRBJ1-1, with 7 nucleotides matching TRBD1. Germline CDR1 is SGDLS and CDR2 is YYNGEE. The CDR3 loop spans 16 amino acids. Trimming at V came to 5 bases and at J to 1 base, leaving 11 bases not matched to a gene.

V gene TRBV2 combines with J gene TRBJ2-5; perhaps TRBD2 as D (5 bases). Deletions cut 7 bases from V and 0 bases from J, with 6 bases between. This CDR3 region has 12 residues. Germline CDR1 reads SNHLY; CDR2 reads FYNNEI. In DNA, the CDR3 is TGTGCCAGCACGGGAAACCAAGAGACCCAGTACTTC. Its protein product is CASTGNQETQYF.

The chain carries TRBV5-4 and TRBJ2-1, with 9 positions matching TRBD2. The CDR3 spans 16 residues. Trimming took 0 bases from V and 2 from J; bases not matched to a gene: 3. The germline CDR1 and CDR2 sequences are SGHNT and YYREEE (reference sequence). This CDR3 is CASSLVGGGAYNEQFF. Here the CDR3 DNA reads TGTGCCAGCAGCTTGGTCGGCGGGGGGGCCTACAATGAGCAGTTCTTC.

The gene calls are TRBV4-1 and TRBJ1-3, with no clear D. Trimming cost V 0 bases and J 9 bases, with 15 bases left between them. CDR3 length: 15 residues. Germline V gives CDR1 MGHRA, CDR2 YSYEKL. CDR3 region: CASSQDEGGWRTIYF. The CDR3 region has the DNA TGCGCCAGCAGCCAAGATGAGGGAGGGTGGCGCACCATATATTTT.

V gene TRBV27 combines with J gene TRBJ2-5; a weak D match, TRBD1 (5 bases). CDR1 and CDR2 (germline): MNHEY, SMNVEV (reference sequence). V was shortened by 5 bases and J by 5 bases, with 15 bases between the two germline ends. This CDR3 is 14 amino acids long. Written as DNA, the CDR3 is TGTGCCAGCAGTCCGCCGGGCCAGGGTGAGACCCAGTACTTC. Translated, it gives CASSPPGQGETQYF.

This clone is a singleton in its sample. The V and J genes are TRBV2 and TRBJ1-2; 7 bases map to TRBD1. The V gene end was trimmed by 4 bases and the J gene end by 3 bases; junction bases not matched to a gene: 8. The CDR3 sequence is 15 residues long. In germline, CDR1 is SNHLY, CDR2 FYNNEI. The CDR3 sequence: CASSGGAGGHYGYTF. The DNA of the CDR3 is TGTGCCAGCAGTGGAGGGGCAGGGGGGCACTATGGCTACACCTTC. Filled out from reference TRBV2 and TRBJ1-2, the complete variable domain reads EPEVTQTPSHQVTQMGQEVILRCVPISNHLYFYWYRQILGQKVEFLVSFYNNEISEKSEIFDDQFSVERPDGSNFTLKIRSTKLEDSAMYFCASSGGAGGHYGYTFGSGTRLTVV.

The rearrangement uses TRBV5-1 and TRBJ1-1; possible D gene TRBD1, 6 bases. Germline V CDR1 and CDR2: SGHRS, YFSETQ. The CDR3 length is 13 residues. V lost 1 base and J lost 3, with 7 bases in between. The CDR3 coding sequence is TGCGCCAGCAGCTTGTGGACAGACACTGAAGCTTTCTTT. Amino acids: CASSLWTDTEAFF.

This chain links TRBV6-6 with TRBJ1-4; 7 bases match TRBD1. Germline loops: CDR1 MNHNY, CDR2 SVGAGI (reference sequence). V lost 5 bases and J lost 6; bases outside the gene matches: 15. This CDR3 is built from 17 residues. CDR3 in DNA: TGTGCCAGCAGTCTAGACTTTTTAACCGGGACAGATGAAAAACTGTTTTTT. It codes for CASSLDFLTGTDEKLFF.

This chain joins TRBV2 and TRBJ1-5; D gene uncertain. The germline CDR1 and CDR2 sequences are SNHLY and FYNNEI. The CDR3 covers 17 residues. The V end lost 1 base, the J end lost 0 bases, and 13 bases lay between the germline ends. The CDR3: CASSEGLTVYSNQPQHF. The CDR3 DNA reads TGTGCCAGCAGTGAAGGGCTAACTGTGTATAGCAATCAGCCCCAGCATTTT.

The chain employs TRBV2 and TRBJ1-5; TRBD1 matches at 7 bases. The germline V gene encodes CDR1 SNHLY and CDR2 FYNNEI. The CDR3 is 13 residues long. V lost 8 bases to trimming and J lost 2 bases; unmatched junction nucleotides: 3. CDR3: CASWTGGNQPQHF. DNA of the CDR3: TGTGCCAGCTGGACAGGAGGCAATCAGCCCCAGCATTTT. Together with reference TRBV2 and TRBJ1-5, the CDR3 gives the full variable domain: EPEVTQTPSHQVTQMGQEVILRCVPISNHLYFYWYRQILGQKVEFLVSFYNNEISEKSEIFDDQFSVERPDGSNFTLKIRSTKLEDSAMYFCASWTGGNQPQHFGDGTRLSIL.

The genes are TRBV6-5 and TRBJ1-2; 8 bases match TRBD1. The junction had 1 base not matched to a gene; V was cut back by 6 bases and J by 4 bases. Germline V gene lookup returns CDR1 MNHEY and CDR2 SVGAGI. The CDR3 sequence is 12 residues long. CDR3 in amino acids: CASRGQVYGYTF. In nucleotides, the CDR3 is TGTGCCAGCAGGGGACAGGTCTATGGCTACACCTTC.

The rearrangement joins TRBV7-9 to TRBJ2-5; a possible D gene is TRBD1 (5 bases). The CDR3 runs to 14 residues. The V gene lost 5 bases and the J gene lost 1 base, with 11 bases spanning the gap. Germline V gene lookup returns CDR1 SEHNR and CDR2 FQNEAQ (reference sequence). The DNA for the CDR3 is TGTGCCAGCAGCCAGGAAAGGGGCCAAGAGACCCAGTACTTC. This gives the protein CASSQERGQETQYF.

This chain links TRBV5-1 with TRBJ1-2, with 11 nucleotides matching TRBD1. With 0 bases clipped from V and 4 bases from J, the junction kept 2 bases outside the gene matches. The V gene's germline CDR1 is SGHRS and CDR2 YFSETQ. The CDR3 is 15 residues long. The CDR3 region is CASSLVGQGVYGYTF. DNA of the CDR3: TGCGCCAGCAGCTTGGTGGGACAGGGGGTCTATGGCTACACCTTC.

The V gene is TRBV27, the J gene TRBJ1-3, with D possibly TRBD1 on 6 matching bases. Germline CDR1 MNHEY, CDR2 SMNVEV (reference sequence). CDR3 size: 14 residues. V was trimmed by 2 bases and J by 1 base, leaving 6 bases between them. The CDR3 DNA reads TGTGCCAGCAGTTTAAGGGGGTCTGGAAACACCATATATTTT. Translation: CASSLRGSGNTIYF.

The chain has TRBV28 and TRBJ1-4; TRBD1 is a possible D gene (5 bases). This CDR3 is 16 amino acids long. Germline V lookup: CDR1 MDHEN, CDR2 SYDVKM. V was shortened by 5 bases and J by 3 bases, with 16 bases between the two germline ends. This CDR3 is CASSPNQGSPNEKLFF. In DNA form, the CDR3 reads TGTGCCAGCAGTCCCAACCAGGGCAGCCCTAATGAAAAACTGTTTTTT. Combining the CDR3 with reference TRBV28 and TRBJ1-4 gives the whole variable domain DVKVTQSSRYLVKRTGEKVFLECVQDMDHENMFWYRQDPGLGLRLIYFSYDVKMKEKGDIPEGYSVSREKKERFSLILESASTNQTSMYLCASSPNQGSPNEKLFFGSGTQLSVL.

The gene calls are TRBV9 and TRBJ2-6; 9 nucleotides align to TRBD1. Germline lookup yields CDR1 SGDLS and CDR2 YYNGEE. The CDR3 consists of 16 residues. Trimming at V came to 3 bases and at J to 4 bases, leaving 5 bases not matched to a gene. The DNA of the CDR3 is TGTGCCAGCAGCGAAACAGGGGGCCCCGGGGCCAACGTCCTGACTTTC. Protein product: CASSETGGPGANVLTF.